These T cell receptor beta chains were read from a single sample in a study of OX40 agonist ivuxolimab in advanced cancers. Profiled with immunoSEQ multiplex PCR; TCRdb holds only in-frame clones, not every one. Among tens of thousands of clones listed, 75% to 90% were seen once. Source: CD4+ or CD8+ T cells sorted from blood, taken in a trial of the OX40 agonist ivuxolimab. These receptors all come from an adult with an advanced solid tumor such as melanoma, head and neck, liver or kidney cancer. Both conserved end residues are part of each CDR3. D genes are given only for firm matches. Part of the rows lack a size; the others show once, few, many or a class for expanded clones.

. TRBJ1-2 TRBV2 . CASGSGTGYTF TGTGCCAGCGGATCCGGGACAGGCTACACCTTC
. TRBJ1-3 TRBV29-1 . CSVEVWDIPSDGNTIYF TGCAGCGTTGAGGTCTGGGACATTCCTTCGGACGGAAACACCATATATTTT
once TRBJ2-3 TRBV6-4 . CASSDSLASTDTQYF TGTGCCAGCAGTGACTCGCTAGCTAGCACAGATACGCAGTATTTT
. TRBJ2-3 TRBV9 . CASSVEGAGKTDTQYF TGTGCCAGCAGCGTAGAAGGAGCAGGAAAGACAGATACGCAGTATTTT
. TRBJ1-2 TRBV6-5 TRBD1 CASTDRVNGYTF TGTGCCAGCACAGACAGGGTTAATGGCTACACCTTC
. TRBJ2-7 TRBV20-1 . CSAPIYEQYF TGCAGTGCCCCTATCTACGAGCAGTACTTC
once TRBJ2-7 TRBV27 . CATNHPGPNGSYEQYF TGTGCCACCAACCACCCCGGGCCCAACGGCTCCTACGAGCAGTACTTC
few TRBJ2-2 TRBV5-1 TRBD2 CASSLRLAGGPSTGELFF TGCGCCAGCAGCTTGAGGTTAGCGGGAGGGCCTAGCACCGGGGAGCTGTTTTTT
. TRBJ2-5 TRBV11-2 . CASSLGSQFQQTQYF TGTGCCAGCAGCTTAGGCTCTCAATTTCAACAGACCCAGTACTTC
once TRBJ2-5 TRBV27 TRBD2 CASSFSGNGETQYF TGTGCCAGCAGTTTTAGCGGGAACGGAGAGACCCAGTACTTC
once TRBJ2-5 TRBV11-2 . CASSLGLDLETQYF TGTGCCAGCAGCTTAGGGCTAGATCTAGAGACCCAGTACTTC
. TRBJ1-2 TRBV2 . CASRERQGNGYTF TGTGCCAGCAGAGAAAGGCAGGGGAATGGCTACACCTTC
. TRBJ2-2 TRBV30 . CAWRERVYTGELFF TGTGCCTGGAGGGAGCGGGTTTACACCGGGGAGCTGTTTTTT
. TRBJ2-7 TRBV7-9 TRBD2 CASSRTSGEIPEQYF TGTGCCAGCAGCCGGACTAGCGGAGAGATCCCCGAGCAGTACTTC
. TRBJ2-7 TRBV10-3 . CAAKPGGDEQYF TGTGCCGCCAAACCTGGAGGCGACGAGCAGTACTTC
. TRBJ1-4 TRBV6-5 . CASSYGPVEKLFF TGTGCCAGCAGTTACGGCCCGGTCGAAAAACTGTTTTTT
. TRBJ2-7 TRBV27 . CASSLRGSYEQYF TGTGCCAGCAGTTTAAGGGGATCCTACGAGCAGTACTTC
. TRBJ2-2 TRBV7-9 TRBD1 CASSPAGTGINTGELFF TGTGCCAGCAGCCCTGCCGGGACAGGGATAAACACCGGGGAGCTGTTTTTT
. TRBJ2-5 TRBV28 TRBD1 CASSLGGTGWGSETQYF TGTGCCAGCAGTTTAGGGGGGACAGGGTGGGGTTCAGAGACCCAGTACTTC
. TRBJ2-7 TRBV5-4 . CASSPRPDYEQYF TGTGCCAGCAGCCCCCGACCTGATTACGAGCAGTACTTC
. TRBJ2-1 TRBV7-3 TRBD1 CASSLSGGSYNEQFF TGTGCCAGCAGCTTATCAGGGGGCTCCTACAATGAGCAGTTCTTC
. TRBJ1-1 TRBV27 . CASSLTLMNTEAFF TGTGCCAGCAGTCTGACCCTAATGAACACTGAAGCTTTCTTT
. TRBJ2-7 TRBV2 TRBD1 CASSEAFTRLGQGAYEQYF TGTGCCAGCAGTGAAGCCTTTACGCGACTGGGACAGGGGGCCTACGAGCAGTACTTC
. TRBJ2-1 TRBV30 . CAWSVRLALYNEQFF TGTGCCTGGAGTGTGCGCCTAGCTCTATACAATGAGCAGTTCTTC
. TRBJ2-6 TRBV7-2 . CASSLAAHAGANVLTF TGTGCCAGCAGCTTAGCGGCCCACGCGGGGGCCAACGTCCTGACTTTC
. TRBJ2-7 TRBV6-4 . CASSDSNEQYF TGTGCCAGCAGTGACTCTAACGAGCAGTACTTC
. TRBJ1-1 TRBV5-1 . CASSHPGATEAFF TGCGCCAGCAGCCACCCGGGGGCCACTGAAGCTTTCTTT
. TRBJ1-1 TRBV19 . CASSTLYTEAFF TGTGCCAGTAGTACGTTATACACTGAAGCTTTCTTT
. TRBJ2-7 TRBV5-6 TRBD1 CASSLGGQGRTF TGTGCCAGCAGCTTGGGTGGACAGGGGAGAACCTTC